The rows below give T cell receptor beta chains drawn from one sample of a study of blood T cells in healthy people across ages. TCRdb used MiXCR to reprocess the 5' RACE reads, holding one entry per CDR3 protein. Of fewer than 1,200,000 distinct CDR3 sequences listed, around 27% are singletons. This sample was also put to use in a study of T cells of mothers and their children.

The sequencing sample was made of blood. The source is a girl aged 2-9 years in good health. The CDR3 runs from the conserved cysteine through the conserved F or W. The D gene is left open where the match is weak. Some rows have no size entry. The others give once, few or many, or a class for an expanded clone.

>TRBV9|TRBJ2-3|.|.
TGTGCCAGCAGCGTAGAGGGCGGGCAGCTCACAGATACGCAGTATTTT
CASSVEGGQLTDTQYF
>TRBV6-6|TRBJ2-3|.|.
TGTGCCAGCAGTTACGTGCTAGATACAGATACGCAGTATTTT
CASSYVLDTDTQYF
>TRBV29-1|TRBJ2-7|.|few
TGCAGCGTCGCCAGGGGGACTCCCCACGAGCAGTACTTC
CSVARGTPHEQYF
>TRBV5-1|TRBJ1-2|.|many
TGCGCCAGCAGTTGGGACTCAGGCTATGGCTACACCTTC
CASSWDSGYGYTF
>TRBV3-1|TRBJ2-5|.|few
TGTGCCAGCAGTTTCCTACGGGGGGAGACCCAGTACTTC
CASSFLRGETQYF
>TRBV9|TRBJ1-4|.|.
TGTGCCAGCAGCGTAGAGGGGCTGGCTGAAAAACTGTTTTTT
CASSVEGLAEKLFF
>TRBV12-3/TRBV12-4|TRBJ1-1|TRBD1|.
TGTGCCAGCAGTCCAGCCCGACAGGGGAACACTGAAGCTTTCTTT
CASSPARQGNTEAFF
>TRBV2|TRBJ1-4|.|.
TGTGCCAGCCACTTCTCACAGGGAAAACTGTTTTTT
CASHFSQGKLFF
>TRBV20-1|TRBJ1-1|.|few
TGCAGTGCGTTGGGACCAGTATTGACAGAGTCTTTGGGTTTCTTT
CSALGPVLTESLGFF
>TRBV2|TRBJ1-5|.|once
TGTGCCAGCAGTGAGATTAGCGGGTTTGATCAGCCCCAGCATTTT
CASSEISGFDQPQHF